This entry lists 23 T cell receptor beta chains sequenced from one sample in a study of CD8+ T cells in alopecia areata (dated by TCRdb to the late 2010s). Library prep was done by the immunoSEQ multiplex PCR assay. For TCR sequencing, RNA was extracted from every sample and reverse transcribed into cDNA to serve as template. TCRdb retrieved this table from immuneACCESS and kept in-frame rearrangements only. Not all clones are present; in checked studies, unresolved V genes account for under half, and no reason is known for the remainder. The sample has roughly 200,000 clones on record, approximately 55% of them singletons. Clones ranked in the top ten supply about a tenth of the sample. Read against the paper, the sample's time point label means: roughly 26 weeks on oral tofacitinib. The treatment or condition label, read with the paper, signifies: oral pan-JAK inhibitor, 5-10 mg twice daily. The sequences come from CD8+ T cells sorted from blood, collected at week 24, from a patient treated with tofacitinib. These receptors all come from a human donor with alopecia areata.

The chain joins TRBV4-2 to TRBJ2-2; tentatively, D is TRBD1 (6 bases). V gave up 0 bases and J gave up 6 bases, with 14 bases separating them. The germline V gene has CDR1 LGHNA and CDR2 YNFKEQ. The CDR3 extends over 16 amino acids. CDR3 coding DNA: TGTGCCAGCAGCCAAGATTTACAGGGCCCCGCCGGGGAGCTGTTTTTT. Translated: CASSQDLQGPAGELFF.

V is TRBV13 and J is TRBJ2-3; a possible D gene is TRBD2 (6 bases). Trimming pared 0 bases from V and 5 bases from J, leaving 18 bases between. The germline V gene has CDR1 PRHDT and CDR2 FYEKMQ (reference sequence). This CDR3 is built from 17 residues. This CDR3 is CASSLGPSSAGRDTQYF. CDR3 coding DNA: TGTGCCAGCAGCTTAGGCCCGTCTAGTGCGGGGAGAGATACGCAGTATTTT.

The chain joins TRBV29-1 to TRBJ1-2; tentative D call: TRBD1 (6 bases). Germline V gives CDR1 SQVTM, CDR2 ANQGSEA. Deletions cut 7 bases from V and 1 base from J, with 13 bases between. CDR3 length equals 13 residues. The CDR3 is CSARDTNNYGYTF. The CDR3 DNA reads TGCAGCGCTAGGGACACCAATAACTATGGCTACACCTTC. Full variable domain (missing parts from reference TRBV29-1 and TRBJ1-2): SAVISQKPSRDICQRGTSLTIQCQVDSQVTMMFWYRQQPGQSLTLIATANQGSEATYESGFVIDKFPISRPNLTFSTLTVSNMSPEDSSIYLCSARDTNNYGYTFGSGTRLTVV.

In this sample, this clone turned up a few times. CDR3 in amino acids: CASTLTDRAGGYTF. Here the CDR3 DNA reads TGTGCCAGTACCCTTACGGACAGGGCTGGTGGCTACACCTTC. The J gene is TRBJ1-2, the V gene TRBV19; 8 nucleotides line up with TRBD1. J gave up 7 bases and V 7 bases, and 11 bases lay outside the gene matches. The CDR3 covers 14 residues. In germline, CDR1 is LNHDA, CDR2 SQIVND (reference sequence).

This chain links TRBV30 with TRBJ1-3; D is perhaps TRBD1 (5 bases). Germline V lookup: CDR1 GTSNPN, CDR2 SVGIG (reference sequence). The CDR3 is made up of 17 amino acids. V was shortened by 1 base and J by 4 bases, with 20 bases between the two germline ends. Here the CDR3 reads CAWSDGGSFEWGNTIYF. CDR3 nucleotides: TGTGCCTGGAGTGATGGGGGGAGTTTCGAGTGGGGAAACACCATATATTTT.

The gene calls are TRBV10-1 and TRBJ2-7; 9 bases are shared with TRBD1. The germline CDR1 and CDR2 sequences are WNHNN and SYGVQD (reference sequence). This CDR3 has 15 amino acids. V shed 3 bases, J shed 4 bases, and the junction held 7 bases outside the gene matches. CDR3 protein: CASSDVRDREYEQYF. DNA of the CDR3: TGCGCCAGCAGTGATGTGAGGGACAGGGAATACGAGCAGTACTTC.

The chain couples TRBV4-1 to TRBJ1-5, with 7 bases lining up with TRBD1. In germline, CDR1 is MGHRA, CDR2 YSYEKL. Trimming took 0 bases from V and 5 from J; bases not matched to a gene: 7. The CDR3 runs to 16 residues. The CDR3 DNA reads TGCGCCAGCAGCCAAGAGATGGGACAGATTTATCAGCCCCAGCATTTT. It is translated as CASSQEMGQIYQPQHF.

The rearrangement uses TRBV7-2 and TRBJ2-7; tentatively, D is TRBD1 or TRBD2 (5 bases each). Looked up from germline, CDR1 is SGHTA and CDR2 is FQGNSA. The CDR3 is 13 amino acids. V shed 1 base and J shed 12 bases, with 16 bases lying between them. The CDR3 protein is CASSLDRWGIRYF. As DNA, the CDR3 is TGTGCCAGCAGCTTAGATCGATGGGGGATTCGGTACTTC.

The CDR3: CASRAGFDQPQHF. CDR3 sequence (DNA): TGTGCCAGTAGAGCAGGGTTCGATCAGCCCCAGCATTTT. The rearrangement joins TRBV19 to TRBJ1-5; the D gene is possibly TRBD1 (5 bases). CDR3 length: 13 residues. Trimming left V 6 bases short and J 5 bases short, with 11 bases between. Germline V gives CDR1 LNHDA, CDR2 SQIVND (reference sequence).

V and J are TRBV30 and TRBJ2-3; D might be TRBD2 (6 bases). Trimming removed 0 bases at V and 4 bases at J, with 11 bases between. The germline CDR1 and CDR2 sequences are GTSNPN and SVGIG (reference sequence). This CDR3 comprises 14 residues. The CDR3 DNA reads TGTGCCTGGAGTGTACTAGCAATTGCAGATACGCAGTATTTT. Its translation is CAWSVLAIADTQYF.

For this clone: The identical CDR3 is also encoded by other nucleotide sequences in the sample. V is TRBV6-6 and J is TRBJ2-5; no reliable D call. In germline, CDR1 is MNHNY, CDR2 SVGAGI (reference sequence). V was shortened by 0 bases and J by 5 bases, with 4 bases between the two germline ends. The CDR3 is made up of 12 amino acids. Here the CDR3 reads CASSYSGETQYF. DNA of the CDR3: TGTGCCAGCAGTTACTCGGGGGAGACCCAGTACTTC.

This clone was found a few times. The chain employs TRBV11-2 and TRBJ2-4; TRBD1 might be the D (6 bases). Germline V lookup: CDR1 SGHAT, CDR2 FQNNGV. Deletions cut 5 bases from V and 4 bases from J, with 12 bases between. The length of the CDR3 is 14 residues. Written as DNA, the CDR3 is TGTGCCAGCAGCCTTGGGACACTTAAAAACATTCAGTACTTC. Its protein is CASSLGTLKNIQYF.

The chain combines TRBV11-2 with TRBJ1-2; a possible D gene is TRBD1 (5 bases). The germline V and J ends were trimmed by 7 bases and 3 bases, with 9 bases remaining between them. This CDR3 has 12 amino acids. Per germline, CDR1 SGHAT and CDR2 FQNNGV. Written as DNA, the CDR3 is TGTGCCAGCAAGGACAATCACTATGGCTACACCTTC. This encodes CASKDNHYGYTF. Drawing the rest from reference TRBV11-2 and TRBJ1-2, the complete variable domain is EAGVAQSPRYKIIEKRQSVAFWCNPISGHATLYWYQQILGQGPKLLIQFQNNGVVDDSQLPKDRFSAERLKGVDSTLKIQPAKLEDSAVYLCASKDNHYGYTFGSGTRLTVV.

This chain connects TRBV7-9 to TRBJ2-7, with D perhaps TRBD1 (6 bases). Germline V gene data show CDR1 as SEHNR and CDR2 as FQNEAQ (reference sequence). The CDR3 covers 13 residues. V lost 5 bases, J lost 5 bases, and 13 bases lay in between. The CDR3 DNA is TGTGCCAGCAGCGCAACAGGGCGGGACGAGCAGTACTTC. Translating gives CASSATGRDEQYF.

The sample holds one count of this clone. This rearrangement joins TRBV6-5 to TRBJ2-7, with 9 positions matching TRBD1. Germline V gene sequence: CDR1 MNHEY, CDR2 SVGAGI. Trimming at V came to 4 bases and at J to 1 base, leaving 2 bases not matched to a gene. The CDR3 is 14 amino acids. The CDR3 DNA sequence: TGTGCCAGCAGTTCAGGACAGGGGTCCTACGAGCAGTACTTC. Residues: CASSSGQGSYEQYF.

The chain links TRBV30 to TRBJ1-1; D is ambiguous. The germline CDR1 and CDR2 sequences are GTSNPN and SVGIG (reference sequence). V gave up 3 bases and J gave up 1 base, with 6 bases separating them. The CDR3 contains 12 residues. The CDR3 DNA sequence: TGTGCCTGGAGCTGGGCGAACACTGAAGCTTTCTTT. Its translation is CAWSWANTEAFF.

CDR3 DNA sequence: TGTGCCAGCTCACTACTGACCGAAATCCAAGAGACCCAGTACTTC. It codes for CASSLLTEIQETQYF. This rearrangement joins TRBV18 to TRBJ2-5; no firm D call. This CDR3 is built from 15 residues. Trimming shortened V by 4 bases and J by 1 base, and 13 bases separated the two germline ends. Germline assignment: CDR1 KGHSH and CDR2 LQKENI.

The V and J genes are TRBV25-1 and TRBJ1-6, with a possible D match to TRBD1 (6 bases). This CDR3 region has 13 residues. Germline V CDR1 and CDR2: MGHDK, SYGVNS. V lost 7 bases, J lost 10 bases, and 14 bases lay in between. The CDR3 here is CASKLGGGSPLHF. CDR3 bases: TGTGCCAGCAAGCTGGGAGGGGGATCACCCCTCCACTTT.

The gene calls are TRBV29-1 and TRBJ2-4; D is undetermined. Germline assignment: CDR1 SQVTM and CDR2 ANQGSEA. Trimming shortened V by 4 bases and J by 7 bases, and 23 bases separated the two germline ends. CDR3 length: 16 amino acids. CDR3 amino acids: CSVGSPSGPSQNIQYF. Written as DNA, the CDR3 is TGCAGCGTTGGATCCCCTTCCGGGCCTTCGCAGAACATTCAGTACTTC.

This clone was counted between two and nine times. The CDR3 is CAWGLTGENYGYTF. The CDR3 DNA is TGTGCCTGGGGGTTGACAGGGGAGAACTATGGCTACACCTTC. This chain connects TRBV30 to TRBJ1-2; TRBD1 matches at 8 bases. V trimming: 5 bases; J trimming: 2 bases; junction bases outside the gene matches: 7. The germline gives CDR1 GTSNPN, CDR2 SVGIG (reference sequence). CDR3 length equals 14 residues.

This sequence joins TRBV7-9 and TRBJ1-1; D is unclear. V was clipped by 5 bases and J by 0 bases, with 7 bases between them. The CDR3 is 13 residues long. The germline V gene encodes CDR1 SEHNR and CDR2 FQNEAQ (reference sequence). The CDR3 nucleotides are TGTGCCAGCAGCCCCGATATGAACACTGAAGCTTTCTTT. Protein product: CASSPDMNTEAFF. The entire variable domain, with the rest obtained from reference TRBV7-9 and TRBJ1-1, is as follows: DTGVSQNPRHKITKRGQNVTFRCDPISEHNRLYWYRQTLGQGPEFLTYFQNEAQLEKSRLLSDRFSAERPKGSFSTLEIQRTEQGDSAMYLCASSPDMNTEAFFGQGTRLTVV.

The chain has TRBV29-1 and TRBJ2-7, with D perhaps matching TRBD1 (5 bases). In germline, CDR1 is SQVTM, CDR2 ANQGSEA. Trimming removed 4 bases at V and 2 bases at J, with 15 bases between. The CDR3 spans 14 residues. As DNA, the CDR3 is TGCAGCGTTGTCATTTTGGCGGACACCTACGAGCAGTACTTC. This encodes CSVVILADTYEQYF.

In nucleotides, the CDR3 is TGCGCCAGCAGTGTAGGGGGGAGTAACTATGGCTACACCTTC. It codes for CASSVGGSNYGYTF. The chain is built from TRBV4-3 and TRBJ1-2; TRBD1 might be the D (6 bases). Trimming pared 6 bases from V and 1 base from J, leaving 12 bases between. This CDR3 region has 14 residues. Germline assignment: CDR1 LGHNA and CDR2 YSLEER.